Following are 10 T cell receptor beta chains from one sample sequenced in a study of blood T cell repertoires in COVID-19. Sequenced by immunoSEQ multiplex PCR; TCRdb stores in-frame clones only, minus some. The sample has approximately 250,000 clones, 80% to 90% seen once. Material: peripheral blood. These receptors originate from a man aged 25 to 40 with active or convalescent COVID-19.

The chain combines TRBV19 with TRBJ1-2, with D hard to call. V shed 5 bases and J shed 3 bases, with 10 bases lying between them. Germline CDR1 and CDR2: LNHDA and SQIVND (reference sequence). There are 13 residues in the CDR3. This chain's CDR3 is CASSSVPHYGYTF. CDR3 nucleotides: TGTGCCAGTAGTTCTGTCCCCCACTATGGCTACACCTTC.

This clone has more than one count but fewer than ten. The chain couples TRBV7-8 to TRBJ1-2; 8 bases match TRBD1. Germline CDR1 reads SGHVS; CDR2 reads FQNEAQ. The CDR3 spans 16 residues. After removal of 1 base from V and 1 base from J, the junction contained 5 bases not matched to a gene. The DNA of the CDR3 is TGTGCCAGCAGCTTAGATTGGGACAGGCTTAACTATGGCTACACCTTC. Translating gives CASSLDWDRLNYGYTF.

CDR3: CASRDPGLAGSNEQFF. CDR3 DNA: TGTGCCAGCCGTGACCCGGGACTAGCGGGGAGCAATGAGCAGTTCTTC. The chain has TRBV5-8 and TRBJ2-1; TRBD2 aligns across 13 bases. This CDR3 has 16 residues. V was clipped by 7 bases and J by 6 bases; unmatched bases: 10. The V gene's germline CDR1 is SGHTS and CDR2 YDEGEE.

The chain links TRBV30 to TRBJ1-6; D may be TRBD1 (6 bases). V lost 3 bases and J lost 9, with 15 bases in between. The germline CDR1 and CDR2 sequences are GTSNPN and SVGIG (reference sequence). The CDR3 totals 14 residues. The CDR3 nucleotides are TGTGCCTGGAGGGTGGGGGGGGCGCGTTCACCCCTCCACTTT. The encoded protein is CAWRVGGARSPLHF.

The genes are TRBV5-4 and TRBJ1-2; TRBD1 aligns across 7 bases. Germline values: CDR1 SGHNT, CDR2 YYREEE (reference sequence). This CDR3 region has 15 residues. Losses at the gene ends were 5 bases for V and 8 bases for J; bases not matched to a gene: 15. CDR3 nucleotide sequence: TGTGCCAGCAGAATAATTGGACAGGCCGGGGCAGGCTACACCTTC. Translation: CASRIIGQAGAGYTF. The full variable domain, rest sourced from reference TRBV5-4 and TRBJ1-2, is ETGVTQSPTHLIKTRGQQVTLRCSSQSGHNTVSWYQQALGQGPQFIFQYYREEENGRGNFPPRFSGLQFPNYSSELNVNALELDDSALYLCASRIIGQAGAGYTFGSGTRLTVV.

The chain links TRBV12-5 to TRBJ2-3; 9 nucleotides agree with TRBD2. V dropped 5 bases and J dropped 2; count of bases not matched to a gene: 8. Germline assignment: CDR1 LGHNT and CDR2 FRNRAP. The CDR3 is made up of 16 amino acids. The CDR3 region has the DNA TGTGCTAGTGGTCGGGGGCGGGGGGGAACCACAGATACGCAGTATTTT. It translates to CASGRGRGGTTDTQYF. Supplemented by reference TRBV12-5 and TRBJ2-3, the full variable domain reads DARVTQTPRHKVTEMGQEVTMRCQPILGHNTVFWYRQTMMQGLELLAYFRNRAPLDDSGMPKDRFSAEMPDATLATLKIQPSEPRDSAVYFCASGRGRGGTTDTQYFGPGTRLTVL.

The chain employs TRBV5-1 and TRBJ1-4, with D possibly TRBD1 on 5 matching bases. Trimming took 3 bases from V and 8 from J, leaving 17 bases between them. Per the germline V gene, CDR1 is SGHRS and CDR2 is YFSETQ. The CDR3 spans 15 residues. The CDR3 sequence: CASSYGGGAGEKLFF. CDR3 coding DNA: TGCGCCAGCAGCTACGGTGGAGGGGCAGGAGAAAAACTGTTTTTT.

This clone has a handful of counts. The chain joins TRBV29-1 to TRBJ2-5; 11 nucleotides agree with TRBD2. This CDR3 has 14 residues. Germline values: CDR1 SQVTM, CDR2 ANQGSEA. V was pared by 6 bases and J by 5 bases, with 8 bases of the junction left unmatched. In DNA form, the CDR3 reads TGCAGCGTCCCTCCGCTAGCGGGGGGCGAGACCCAGTACTTC. This translates into CSVPPLAGGETQYF.

V usage is TRBV2 and J usage is TRBJ1-2; D is uncertain. Trimming pared 6 bases from V and 4 bases from J, leaving 18 bases between. Germline V gene data show CDR1 as SNHLY and CDR2 as FYNNEI. The CDR3 runs to 15 residues. CDR3 amino acids: CASRALGRISYGYTF. DNA of the CDR3: TGTGCCAGCAGGGCTCTGGGCAGAATTTCCTATGGCTACACCTTC.

The J gene is TRBJ2-1, the V gene TRBV3-1 (or the pseudogene TRBV3-2); D may be TRBD2 (5 bases). This CDR3 is built from 12 residues. Per germline, CDR1 LGHDT and CDR2 YNNKEL (reference sequence). V was pared by 1 base and J by 13 bases, with 11 bases between. The chain's CDR3 is CASSQVGVLQFF. CDR3 DNA sequence: TGTGCCAGCAGCCAAGTCGGGGTACTTCAGTTCTTC.